The entry below describes one TCR beta chain. Its specific antigen is unknown. Per-base quality was not reported, and no clone a single base away is much larger than it. Library generation was performed with the immunoSEQ multiplex PCR assay. DNA from the cultured and isolated CD4+ T cells underwent TCR beta CDR3 sequencing. As for how the authors treated the data: Non-productive TCR sequences were removed, reads were trimmed to the CDR3 region, and CDR3s of at least 7 amino acids were retained. Antigen-specific clonotypes were identified with the MANAFEST web app by comparing expansion in peptide wells against reference cultures. To count as positive, a clone had to show expansion at FDR<0.05 compared with the reference and with all other wells, an odds ratio above 5, and a frequency above 0.1% in two replicate wells. A clonotype was called cross-reactive if it was significantly expanded both in SARS-CoV-2 spike wells and in at least one common cold coronavirus spike condition. Using the stringdist R package, CDR3 similarity was measured by Levenshtein distance, and unrooted trees were constructed with ape in R 3.6.1. TCRdb obtained this table from immuneACCESS and retained in-frame rearrangements with V and J assigned. These tables miss some clones; where compared with another copy, unresolved V genes account for less than half of the shortfall, and the remainder is unexplained. V, J and clone size are taken as reported in that table, and D and trimming were inferred from the DNA itself. The sample records around 41,000 clones, more than 75% of which are singletons. Of the sample, 2.9% is held by the ten largest clones.

This record comes from a study of vaccination effects on CD4 cells after COVID-19 (dated 2022 in TCRdb). Study-wide context: In the ViraFEST assay, PBMC were stimulated with viral peptide pools, and TCR sequencing was then used to find antigen-specific CD4+ T cell clonotypes based on their expansion. Some 2 million PBMC per well were cultured in IMDM with about 5.1% human AB serum, 8.5 to 10 IU/ml IL-2 and gentamicin, plus 10 ug/ml peptides. Altogether, some 10 COVID-19 convalescent patients and a handful of SARS-CoV-2-naive healthy vaccine recipients made up the full study. Each participant received two doses of an mRNA SARS-CoV-2 vaccine, either BNT162b2 or mRNA-1273. Cultures from other donors in the study were sequenced using the Oncomine TCR Beta short-read assay on an Illumina iSeq 100. In both COVID-19 convalescent patients and infection-naive vaccine recipients, the study compared SARS-CoV-2 spike-specific CD4+ TCR repertoires from before mRNA vaccination with those from after it.

After roughly 11 days of culture, CD4+ T cells were isolated with the EasySep CD4+ T cell isolation kit. The absence of prior SARS-CoV-2 infection in healthy vaccine recipients was confirmed by negative nucleocapsid antibodies before and after vaccination. Half of the culture medium was replaced with fresh IL-2-containing medium on days 3 and 7. Unless noted otherwise, every peptide stimulation condition was cultured in triplicate wells. PBMC were separated from whole blood using Ficoll-Paque Plus gradient centrifugation and were then either cryopreserved at -140C or used fresh. The QIAamp micro DNA kit was used to extract genomic DNA from the cultured CD4+ T cells. Broad study findings and their caveats: At late post-vaccination timepoints, both infection-induced and vaccine-induced clones showed marked clonal contraction, consistent with waning T cell responses. In healthy vaccine recipients, vaccine-induced clones were almost all SARS-CoV-2 mono-reactive, with only 1 of 255 being cross-reactive with common cold coronaviruses. Limitations of the study were the small number of convalescent patients and the absence of early post-infection timepoints.

This specimen was CD4+ T cells from PBMCs cultured without peptide, taken before COVID-19 vaccination. This clonotype was sampled from a human donor who received a COVID-19 vaccine.

For the CDR3, the sequence is CAWSVFSGGTTDTQYF. The base sequence is TGTGCCTGGAGTGTATTTAGCGGGGGGACCACAGATACGCAGTATTTT. The V and J genes are TRBV30 and TRBJ2-3, with 10 central nucleotides matching TRBD2. V ends up 0 bases short and J 2 bases short, with an unmatched junction base count of 5. The CDR3 goes from the cysteine to the phenylalanine over 16 residues. The read is trimmed to its CDR3 DNA, 48 bases read in frame from base 1. CDR1 and CDR2 are read off the germline V gene (reference sequence) as GTSNPN and SVGIG.